A selection of T cell receptor beta chains follows, all from one sample in a study of beta chain features in type 1 diabetes. Assay used: immunoSEQ multiplex PCR; TCRdb lists only in-frame clones, some missing. The sample has about 620,000 clones, 15% to 17% seen once. The specimen sequenced was naive CD4+ T cells from blood. The source is a man aged 18 to 29 in good health. The CDR3 runs from the conserved cysteine through the conserved F or W. The order of the fields is D gene, J gene, clone size, CDR3 length, V gene, CDR3 DNA, CDR3 protein. D genes are given only for firm matches. Size is omitted from some rows. Given values are once, few, many or a class for expanded clones.

d_gene: .
j_gene: TRBJ1-5
abundance: few
len: 15
v_gene: TRBV21-1
CDR3nt: TGTGCCAGCAGCAAAGCGGGGTTTAACAATCAGCCCCAGCATTTT
CDR3aa: CASSKAGFNNQPQHF

d_gene: TRBD2
j_gene: TRBJ2-1
abundance: .
len: 13
v_gene: TRBV9
CDR3nt: TGTGCCAGCAGCTCCGGGACTAGCACTGAGCAGTTCTTC
CDR3aa: CASSSGTSTEQFF

d_gene: .
j_gene: TRBJ1-5
abundance: .
len: 13
v_gene: TRBV6-1
CDR3nt: TGTGCCAGCAGTGAGAGCTCAAAACAGCCCCAGCATTTT
CDR3aa: CASSESSKQPQHF

d_gene: .
j_gene: TRBJ1-2
abundance: .
len: 17
v_gene: TRBV4-2
CDR3nt: TGTGCCAGCAGCCAAGATCTAACCGGCGCGGGGATCTATGGCTACACCTTC
CDR3aa: CASSQDLTGAGIYGYTF

d_gene: TRBD1
j_gene: TRBJ2-5
abundance: .
len: 13
v_gene: TRBV6-6
CDR3nt: TGTGCCCTTGGGACAGGGTTCGGGGAGACCCAGTACTTC
CDR3aa: CALGTGFGETQYF

d_gene: .
j_gene: TRBJ1-4
abundance: .
len: 12
v_gene: TRBV10-3
CDR3nt: TGTGCCATCAGGGGAGTAGCTGAAAAACTGTTTTTT
CDR3aa: CAIRGVAEKLFF

d_gene: .
j_gene: TRBJ1-2
abundance: .
len: 15
v_gene: TRBV7-2
CDR3nt: TGTGCCAGCAGCGCCGACCGGGGCCTGGTCCATGGCTACACCTTC
CDR3aa: CASSADRGLVHGYTF

d_gene: .
j_gene: TRBJ2-1
abundance: .
len: 12
v_gene: TRBV7-2
CDR3nt: TGTGCCAGCAGCATTAGCGGAAATGAGCAGTTCTTC
CDR3aa: CASSISGNEQFF

d_gene: .
j_gene: TRBJ1-1
abundance: .
len: 14
v_gene: TRBV29-1
CDR3nt: TGCAGCGTTGAACGTGTGGTTTCGAACACTGAAGCTTTCTTT
CDR3aa: CSVERVVSNTEAFF

d_gene: TRBD2
j_gene: TRBJ2-4
abundance: few
len: 15
v_gene: TRBV13
CDR3nt: TGTGCCAGCAGCGTAACTAGCGGGAGAGAAAACATTCAGTACTTC
CDR3aa: CASSVTSGRENIQYF

d_gene: .
j_gene: TRBJ1-5
abundance: few
len: 14
v_gene: TRBV5-1
CDR3nt: TGCGCCAGCAGTCCGGACGGTTTCAATCAGCCCCAGCATTTT
CDR3aa: CASSPDGFNQPQHF

d_gene: .
j_gene: TRBJ1-1
abundance: .
len: 13
v_gene: TRBV18
CDR3nt: TGTGCCAGCTCACCCATGTTGGACACTGAAGCTTTCTTT
CDR3aa: CASSPMLDTEAFF

d_gene: TRBD1
j_gene: TRBJ1-5
abundance: .
len: 13
v_gene: TRBV6-6
CDR3nt: TGTGCCAGCAGTCCACAGGGGGGGCAGCCCCAGCATTTT
CDR3aa: CASSPQGGQPQHF

d_gene: .
j_gene: TRBJ1-3
abundance: few
len: 13
v_gene: TRBV5-4
CDR3nt: TGTGCCAGCAGCTTGTTCTCTGGAAACACCATATATTTT
CDR3aa: CASSLFSGNTIYF

d_gene: .
j_gene: TRBJ2-1
abundance: .
len: 15
v_gene: TRBV7-2
CDR3nt: TGTGCCAGCAGCTTCAGTGTTTACCCGACGGATGAGCAGTTCTTC
CDR3aa: CASSFSVYPTDEQFF

d_gene: TRBD2
j_gene: TRBJ2-1
abundance: .
len: 15
v_gene: TRBV4-1
CDR3nt: TGCGCCAGCAGCCAACTAGCGGGAGGGCCCGGTGAGCAGTTCTTC
CDR3aa: CASSQLAGGPGEQFF

d_gene: TRBD1
j_gene: TRBJ2-7
abundance: .
len: 15
v_gene: TRBV10-3
CDR3nt: TGTGCCATCAGTGAGTCCGGGACAGGGGCCTACGAGCAGTACTTC
CDR3aa: CAISESGTGAYEQYF

d_gene: .
j_gene: TRBJ1-2
abundance: few
len: 14
v_gene: TRBV7-8
CDR3nt: TGTGCCAGCAGCTTAAGCGCACAGGGTGCTGGCTACACCTTC
CDR3aa: CASSLSAQGAGYTF

d_gene: TRBD1
j_gene: TRBJ1-2
abundance: .
len: 14
v_gene: TRBV28
CDR3nt: TGTGCCAGCAGTACTCTTCAGGGGGACTATGGCTACACCTTC
CDR3aa: CASSTLQGDYGYTF

d_gene: TRBD2
j_gene: TRBJ2-3
abundance: .
len: 16
v_gene: TRBV9
CDR3nt: TGTGCCAGCAGCGTAACCGTAACTAGCGGAGGGGATACGCAGTATTTT
CDR3aa: CASSVTVTSGGDTQYF

d_gene: .
j_gene: TRBJ1-1
abundance: .
len: 13
v_gene: TRBV2
CDR3nt: TGTGCCAGCACCGGTAGGGTAAACACTGAAGCTTTCTTT
CDR3aa: CASTGRVNTEAFF

d_gene: .
j_gene: TRBJ1-1
abundance: .
len: 13
v_gene: TRBV5-1
CDR3nt: TGCGCCAGCAGCCCCCGAACTAACACTGAAGCTTTCTTT
CDR3aa: CASSPRTNTEAFF

d_gene: TRBD2
j_gene: TRBJ2-7
abundance: few
len: 15
v_gene: TRBV7-7
CDR3nt: TGTGCCAGCAGCTTAGCTAGCGGGCCCACCTACGAGCAGTACTTC
CDR3aa: CASSLASGPTYEQYF

d_gene: .
j_gene: TRBJ1-4
abundance: .
len: 15
v_gene: TRBV28
CDR3nt: TGTGCCAGCAGTTTACCCAATTTCTTGGCTGAAAAACTGTTTTTT
CDR3aa: CASSLPNFLAEKLFF

d_gene: TRBD2
j_gene: TRBJ2-1
abundance: few
len: 16
v_gene: TRBV19
CDR3nt: TGTGCCAGTAGTATAAGACTAGCGGGTCTCTACAATGAGCAGTTCTTC
CDR3aa: CASSIRLAGLYNEQFF

d_gene: .
j_gene: TRBJ1-2
abundance: .
len: 18
v_gene: TRBV21-1
CDR3nt: TGTGCCAGCAGCAAAGAGGGAGGTTGGACAGGCGTCAACTATGGCTACACCTTC
CDR3aa: CASSKEGGWTGVNYGYTF

d_gene: TRBD1
j_gene: TRBJ1-6
abundance: few
len: 15
v_gene: TRBV30
CDR3nt: TGTGCCTGGAGTACACCGGGACAGGGATATTCACCCCTCCACTTT
CDR3aa: CAWSTPGQGYSPLHF

d_gene: .
j_gene: TRBJ2-1
abundance: .
len: 14
v_gene: TRBV5-8
CDR3nt: TGTGCCAGCAGAGTATACCCCAACTACAATGAGCAGTTCTTC
CDR3aa: CASRVYPNYNEQFF

d_gene: .
j_gene: TRBJ1-6
abundance: .
len: 15
v_gene: TRBV27
CDR3nt: TGTGCCAGCAGTTTAGGAAGGGCCGCTCCGACACCCCTCCACTTT
CDR3aa: CASSLGRAAPTPLHF

d_gene: .
j_gene: TRBJ2-7
abundance: many
len: 12
v_gene: TRBV21-1
CDR3nt: TGTGCCAGCATGGCACTCTCCTACGAGCAGTACTTC
CDR3aa: CASMALSYEQYF